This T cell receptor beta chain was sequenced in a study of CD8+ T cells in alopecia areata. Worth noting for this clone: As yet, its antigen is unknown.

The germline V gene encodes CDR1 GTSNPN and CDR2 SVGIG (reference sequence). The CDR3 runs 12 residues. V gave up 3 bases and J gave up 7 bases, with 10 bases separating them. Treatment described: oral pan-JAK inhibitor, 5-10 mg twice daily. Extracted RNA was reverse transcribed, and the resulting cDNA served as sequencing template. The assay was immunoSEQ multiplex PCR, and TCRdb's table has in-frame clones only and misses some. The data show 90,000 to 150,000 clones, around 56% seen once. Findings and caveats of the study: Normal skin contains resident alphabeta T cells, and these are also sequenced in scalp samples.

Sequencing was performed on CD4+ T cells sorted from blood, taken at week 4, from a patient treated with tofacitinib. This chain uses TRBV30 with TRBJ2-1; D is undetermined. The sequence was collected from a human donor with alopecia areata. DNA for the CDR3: TGTGCCTGGAGCGCGGCGCAGAATGAGCAGTTCTTC. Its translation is CAWSAAQNEQFF.